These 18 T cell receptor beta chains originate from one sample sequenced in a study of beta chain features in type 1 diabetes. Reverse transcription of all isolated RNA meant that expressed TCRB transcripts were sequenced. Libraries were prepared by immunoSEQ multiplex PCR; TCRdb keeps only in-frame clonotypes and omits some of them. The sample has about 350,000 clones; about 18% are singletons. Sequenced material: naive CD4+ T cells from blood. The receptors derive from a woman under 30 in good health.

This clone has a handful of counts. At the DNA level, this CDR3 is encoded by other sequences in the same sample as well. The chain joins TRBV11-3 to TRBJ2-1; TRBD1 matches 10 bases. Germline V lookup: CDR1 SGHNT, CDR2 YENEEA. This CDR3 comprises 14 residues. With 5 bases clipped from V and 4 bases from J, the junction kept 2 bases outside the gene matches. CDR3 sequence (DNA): TGTGCCAGCAGCCCGGGACAGGGGTACAATGAGCAGTTCTTC. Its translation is CASSPGQGYNEQFF. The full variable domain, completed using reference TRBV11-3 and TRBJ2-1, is EAGVVQSPRYKIIEKKQPVAFWCNPISGHNTLYWYLQNLGQGPELLIRYENEEAVDDSQLPKDRFSAERLKGVDSTLKIQPAELGDSAVYLCASSPGQGYNEQFFGPGTRLTVL.

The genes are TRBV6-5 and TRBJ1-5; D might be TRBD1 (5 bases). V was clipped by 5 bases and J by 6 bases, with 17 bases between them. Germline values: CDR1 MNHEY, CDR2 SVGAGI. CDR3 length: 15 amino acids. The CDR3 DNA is TGTGCCAGCAGTGGAACGGGGGGGGGACGTCAGCCCCAGCATTTT. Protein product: CASSGTGGGRQPQHF.

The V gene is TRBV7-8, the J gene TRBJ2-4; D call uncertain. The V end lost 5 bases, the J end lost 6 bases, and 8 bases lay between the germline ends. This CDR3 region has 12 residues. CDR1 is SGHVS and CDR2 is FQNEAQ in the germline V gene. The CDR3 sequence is CASSPTSNIQYF. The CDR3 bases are TGTGCCAGCAGCCCGACTTCAAACATTCAGTACTTC.

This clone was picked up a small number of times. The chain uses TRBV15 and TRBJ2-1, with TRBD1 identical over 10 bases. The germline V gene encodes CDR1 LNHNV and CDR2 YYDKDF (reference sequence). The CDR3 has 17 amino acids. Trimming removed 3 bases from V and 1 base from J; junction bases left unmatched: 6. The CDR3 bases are TGTGCCACCAGCAGGGACCCGGGACAGGGGTCCTACAATGAGCAGTTCTTC. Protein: CATSRDPGQGSYNEQFF.

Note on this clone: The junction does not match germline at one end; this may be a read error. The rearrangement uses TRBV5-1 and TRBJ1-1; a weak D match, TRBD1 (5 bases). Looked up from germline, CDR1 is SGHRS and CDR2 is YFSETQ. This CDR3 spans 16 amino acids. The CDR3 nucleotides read TGCGCCAGCAGCTTGGGGCAGGGTCAAGGCCCCTCTGACGCTTTCTTT. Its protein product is CASSLGQGQGPSDAFF.

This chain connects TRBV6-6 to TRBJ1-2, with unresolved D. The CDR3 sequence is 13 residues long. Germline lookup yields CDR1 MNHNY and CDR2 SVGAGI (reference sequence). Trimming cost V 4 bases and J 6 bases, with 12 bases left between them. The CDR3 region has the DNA TGTGCCAGCAGTTCCCGGGGTCTCGATGGCTACACCTTC. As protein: CASSSRGLDGYTF.

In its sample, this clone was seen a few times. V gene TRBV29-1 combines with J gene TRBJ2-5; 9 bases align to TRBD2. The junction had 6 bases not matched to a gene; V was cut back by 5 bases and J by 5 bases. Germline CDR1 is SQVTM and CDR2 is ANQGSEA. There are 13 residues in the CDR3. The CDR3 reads CSVQAGGGETQYF. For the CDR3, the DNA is TGCAGCGTTCAAGCGGGAGGCGGCGAGACCCAGTACTTC.

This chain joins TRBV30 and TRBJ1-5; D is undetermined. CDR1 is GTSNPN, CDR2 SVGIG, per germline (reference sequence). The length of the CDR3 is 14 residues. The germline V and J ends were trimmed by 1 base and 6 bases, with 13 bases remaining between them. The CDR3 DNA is TGTGCCTGGAGTGAGGTGGTTGAGGGTCAGCCCCAGCATTTT. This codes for CAWSEVVEGQPQHF.

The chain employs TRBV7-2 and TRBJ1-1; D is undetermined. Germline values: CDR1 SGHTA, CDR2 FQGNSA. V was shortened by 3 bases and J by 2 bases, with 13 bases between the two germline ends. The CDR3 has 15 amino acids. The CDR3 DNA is TGTGCCAGCAGCTTCGGACCGGCGGGAAACACTGAAGCTTTCTTT. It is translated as CASSFGPAGNTEAFF.

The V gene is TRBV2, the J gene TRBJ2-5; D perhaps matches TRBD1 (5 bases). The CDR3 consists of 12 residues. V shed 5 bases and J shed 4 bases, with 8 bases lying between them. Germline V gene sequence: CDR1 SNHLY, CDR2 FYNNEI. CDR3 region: CASSKGLETQYF. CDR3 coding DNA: TGTGCCAGCAGTAAGGGGTTAGAGACCCAGTACTTC. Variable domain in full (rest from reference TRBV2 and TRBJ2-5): EPEVTQTPSHQVTQMGQEVILRCVPISNHLYFYWYRQILGQKVEFLVSFYNNEISEKSEIFDDQFSVERPDGSNFTLKIRSTKLEDSAMYFCASSKGLETQYFGPGTRLLVL.

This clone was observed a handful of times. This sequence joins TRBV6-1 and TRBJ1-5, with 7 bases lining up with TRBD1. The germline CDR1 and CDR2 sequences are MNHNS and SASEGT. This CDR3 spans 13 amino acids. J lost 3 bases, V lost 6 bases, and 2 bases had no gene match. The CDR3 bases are TGTGCCAGCAGCGACAGGGCCAATCAGCCCCAGCATTTT. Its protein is CASSDRANQPQHF.

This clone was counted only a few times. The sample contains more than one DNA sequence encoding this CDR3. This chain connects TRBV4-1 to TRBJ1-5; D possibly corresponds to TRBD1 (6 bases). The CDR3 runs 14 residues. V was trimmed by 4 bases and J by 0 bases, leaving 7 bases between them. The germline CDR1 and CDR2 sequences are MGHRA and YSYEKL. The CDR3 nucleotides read TGCGCCAGCAGCCGAGGGGGTAGCAATCAGCCCCAGCATTTT. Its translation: CASSRGGSNQPQHF.

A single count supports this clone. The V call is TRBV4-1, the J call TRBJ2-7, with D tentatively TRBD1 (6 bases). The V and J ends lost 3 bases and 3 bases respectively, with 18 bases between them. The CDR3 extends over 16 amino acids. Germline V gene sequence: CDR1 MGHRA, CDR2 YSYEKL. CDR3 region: CASSQRDPGQLYEQYF. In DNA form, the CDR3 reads TGCGCCAGCAGCCAGAGGGACCCGGGACAACTCTACGAGCAGTACTTC.

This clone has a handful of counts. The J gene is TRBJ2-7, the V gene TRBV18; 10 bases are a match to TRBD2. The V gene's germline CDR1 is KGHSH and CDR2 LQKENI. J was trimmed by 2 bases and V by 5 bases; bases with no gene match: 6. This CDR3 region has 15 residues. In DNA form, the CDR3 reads TGTGCCAGCTCAGCGGGGGGGACTAGCGCCTACGAGCAGTACTTC. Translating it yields CASSAGGTSAYEQYF.

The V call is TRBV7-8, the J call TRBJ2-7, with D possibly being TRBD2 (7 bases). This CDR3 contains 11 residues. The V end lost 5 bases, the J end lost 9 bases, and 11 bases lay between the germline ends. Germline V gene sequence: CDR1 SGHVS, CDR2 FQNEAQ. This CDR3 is CASSLRGGQYF. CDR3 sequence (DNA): TGTGCCAGCAGCCTGAGGGGGGGGCAGTACTTC.

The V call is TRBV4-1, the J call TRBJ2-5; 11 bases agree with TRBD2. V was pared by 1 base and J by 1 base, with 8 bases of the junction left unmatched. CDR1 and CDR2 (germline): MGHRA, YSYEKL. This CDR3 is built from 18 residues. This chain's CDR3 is CASSQALAGGLRQETQYF. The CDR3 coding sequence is TGCGCCAGCAGCCAAGCGCTAGCGGGAGGCCTTCGCCAAGAGACCCAGTACTTC.

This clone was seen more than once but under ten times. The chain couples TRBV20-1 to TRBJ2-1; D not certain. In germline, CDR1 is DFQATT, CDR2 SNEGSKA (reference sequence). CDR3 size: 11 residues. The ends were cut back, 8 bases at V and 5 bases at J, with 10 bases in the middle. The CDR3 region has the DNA TGCAGTACGACGGGTAACAATGAGCAGTTCTTC. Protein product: CSTTGNNEQFF.

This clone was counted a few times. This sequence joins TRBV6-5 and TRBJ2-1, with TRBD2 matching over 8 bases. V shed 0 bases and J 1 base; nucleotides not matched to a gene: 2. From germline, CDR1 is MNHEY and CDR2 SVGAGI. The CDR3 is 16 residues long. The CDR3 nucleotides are TGTGCCAGCAGTTACTCTGGCGGGAGGTCCTACAATGAGCAGTTCTTC. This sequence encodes CASSYSGGRSYNEQFF.